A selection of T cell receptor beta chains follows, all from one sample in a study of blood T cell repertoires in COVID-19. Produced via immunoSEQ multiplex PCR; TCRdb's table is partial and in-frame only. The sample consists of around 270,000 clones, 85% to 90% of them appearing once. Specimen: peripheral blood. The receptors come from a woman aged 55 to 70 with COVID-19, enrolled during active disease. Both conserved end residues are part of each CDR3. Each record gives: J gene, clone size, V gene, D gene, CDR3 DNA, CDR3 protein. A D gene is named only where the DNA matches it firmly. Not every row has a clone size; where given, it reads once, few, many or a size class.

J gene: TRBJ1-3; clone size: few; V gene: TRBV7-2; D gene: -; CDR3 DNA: TGTGCCAGCAGCCCTCTGCAGGGTTCGTACGGAAACACCATATATTTT; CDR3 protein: CASSPLQGSYGNTIYF
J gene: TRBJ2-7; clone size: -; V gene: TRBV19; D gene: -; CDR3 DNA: TGTGCCAGTAGTACCGAGGGAACCTACGAGCAGTACTTC; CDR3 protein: CASSTEGTYEQYF
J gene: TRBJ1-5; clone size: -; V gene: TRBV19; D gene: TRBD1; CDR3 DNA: TGTGCCAGTAGTATCGGGGACAGGGATCAGCCCCAGCATTTT; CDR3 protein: CASSIGDRDQPQHF
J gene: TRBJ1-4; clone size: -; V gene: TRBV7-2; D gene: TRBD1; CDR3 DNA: TGTGCCAGCAGCTTATCCGGACAGGGGAGTGAAAAACTGTTTTTT; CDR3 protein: CASSLSGQGSEKLFF
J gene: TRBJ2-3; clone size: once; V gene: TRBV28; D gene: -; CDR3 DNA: TGTGCCAGCAGTTCCAGGACGCAGTATTTT; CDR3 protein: CASSSRTQYF
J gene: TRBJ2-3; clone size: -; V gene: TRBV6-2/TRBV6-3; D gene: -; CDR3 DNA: TGTGCCAGCAGTCAACCCAGGGGGGGCACAGATACGCAGTATTTT; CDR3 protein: CASSQPRGGTDTQYF
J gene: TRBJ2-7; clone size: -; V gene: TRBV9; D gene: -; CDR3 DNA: TGTGCCAGCAGCGTACTGGTCAGCTCCTACGAGCAGTACTTC; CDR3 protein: CASSVLVSSYEQYF
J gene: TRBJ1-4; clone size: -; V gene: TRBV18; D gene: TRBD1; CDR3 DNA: TGTGCCAGCTCGCCCGGGACAGGGTCTAATGAAAAACTGTTTTTT; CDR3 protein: CASSPGTGSNEKLFF
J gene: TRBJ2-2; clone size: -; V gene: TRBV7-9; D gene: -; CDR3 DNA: TGTGCCAGCAGCTACAGCGAGAGGGGGACCGGGGAGCTGTTTTTT; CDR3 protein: CASSYSERGTGELFF
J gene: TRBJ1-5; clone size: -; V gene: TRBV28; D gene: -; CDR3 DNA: TGTGCCAGCAGTTTATCTACAGGGATATCTAGCAATCAGCCCCAGCATTTT; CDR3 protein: CASSLSTGISSNQPQHF
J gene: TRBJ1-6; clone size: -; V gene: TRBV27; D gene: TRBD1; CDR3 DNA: TGTGCCAGCAGTCCACAGACAGGGGTTGGTAATTCACCCCTCCACTTT; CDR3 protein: CASSPQTGVGNSPLHF
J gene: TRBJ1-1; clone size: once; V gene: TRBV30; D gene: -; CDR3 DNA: TGTGCCTGGAGTCAGACACCTGGGGCTTTCTTT; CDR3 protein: CAWSQTPGAFF
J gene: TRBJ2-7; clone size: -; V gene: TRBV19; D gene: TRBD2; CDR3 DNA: TGTGCCAGTAGTATAGGTTCCGGACTAGCGGGGAACGAGCAGTACTTC; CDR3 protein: CASSIGSGLAGNEQYF
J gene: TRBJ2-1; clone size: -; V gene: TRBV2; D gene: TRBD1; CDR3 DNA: TGTGCCAGCAGTTTACAGGGGCGGAATGAGCAGTTCTTC; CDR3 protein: CASSLQGRNEQFF
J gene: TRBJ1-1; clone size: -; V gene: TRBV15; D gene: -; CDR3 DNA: TGTGCCACCAGCAGACCCGACAGCCCGATTGTCAACACTGAAGCTTTCTTT; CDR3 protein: CATSRPDSPIVNTEAFF
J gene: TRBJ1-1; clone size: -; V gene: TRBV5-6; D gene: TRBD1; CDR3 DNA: TGTGCCAGCAGCTACCTCGGACAGGGGGCGGGAGCTTTCTTT; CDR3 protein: CASSYLGQGAGAFF
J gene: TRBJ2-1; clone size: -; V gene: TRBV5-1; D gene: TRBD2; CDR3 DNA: TGCGCCAGCAGCGCGGGGACTAGCGGAACCAATGAGCAGTTCTTC; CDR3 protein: CASSAGTSGTNEQFF
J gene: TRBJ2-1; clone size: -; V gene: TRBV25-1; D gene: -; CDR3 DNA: TGTGCCAGCAGTGAAATGTCTAGCGTCGACAATGAGCAGTTCTTC; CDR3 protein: CASSEMSSVDNEQFF
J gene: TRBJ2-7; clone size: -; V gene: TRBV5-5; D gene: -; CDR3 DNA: TGTGCCAGCAGCTTGGTAGGACACTACTACGAGCAGTACTTC; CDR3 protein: CASSLVGHYYEQYF
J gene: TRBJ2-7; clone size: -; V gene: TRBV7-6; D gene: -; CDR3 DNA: TGTGCCAGCAGCATACTAGTTGGTAGTGACGAGCAGTACTTC; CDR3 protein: CASSILVGSDEQYF
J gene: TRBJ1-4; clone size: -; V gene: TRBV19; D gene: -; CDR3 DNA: TGTGCCAGTAGTATCGGGGGGGCTACTAATGAAAAACTGTTTTTT; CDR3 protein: CASSIGGATNEKLFF
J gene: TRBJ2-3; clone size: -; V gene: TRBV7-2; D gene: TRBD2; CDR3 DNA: TGTGCCAGCAGCTCGGGACTAGCGGGCCTCACAGATACGCAGTATTTT; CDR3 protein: CASSSGLAGLTDTQYF
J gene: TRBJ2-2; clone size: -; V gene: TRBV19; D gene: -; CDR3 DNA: TGTGCCAGTAGCCTAGCCGCCGGGGAGCTGTTTTTT; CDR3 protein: CASSLAAGELFF
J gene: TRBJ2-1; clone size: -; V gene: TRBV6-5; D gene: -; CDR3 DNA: TGTGCCAGTACAACCTACAATGAGCAGTTCTTC; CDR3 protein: CASTTYNEQFF
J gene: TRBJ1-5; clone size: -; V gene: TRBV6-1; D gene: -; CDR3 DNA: TGTGCCAGCAGTGAAAGGAACGTACACGGGGTGGTGGGTCAGCCCCAGCATTTT; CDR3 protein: CASSERNVHGVVGQPQHF
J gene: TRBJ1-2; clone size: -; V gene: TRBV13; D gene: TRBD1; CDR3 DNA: TGTGCCAGCAGCCAGGACAGGGGGGTCTATGGCTACACCTTC; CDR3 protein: CASSQDRGVYGYTF
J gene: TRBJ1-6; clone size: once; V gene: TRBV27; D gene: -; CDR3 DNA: TGTGCCAGCAGTCCGATATTGGGGGGGACCTATAATTCACCCCTCCACTTT; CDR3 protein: CASSPILGGTYNSPLHF
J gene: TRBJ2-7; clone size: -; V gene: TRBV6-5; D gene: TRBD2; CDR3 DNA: TGTGCCAGCAGTTACTCTTGGACTAGAGGGTACGAGCAGTACTTC; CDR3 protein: CASSYSWTRGYEQYF
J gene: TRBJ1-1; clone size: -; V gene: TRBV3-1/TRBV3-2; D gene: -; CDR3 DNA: TGTGCCAGCAGCCTCCGGGGGGGGGCGATCTTT; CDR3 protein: CASSLRGGAIF
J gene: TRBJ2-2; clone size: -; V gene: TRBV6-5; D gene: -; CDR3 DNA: TGTGCCAGCAGTTACCGGACTCCTGGCGCCGGGGAGCTGTTTTTT; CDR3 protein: CASSYRTPGAGELFF
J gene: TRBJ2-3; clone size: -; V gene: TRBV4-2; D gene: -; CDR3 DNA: TGTGCCAGCAGCCAAGATAGCGTAGCCACGCAGTATTTT; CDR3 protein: CASSQDSVATQYF
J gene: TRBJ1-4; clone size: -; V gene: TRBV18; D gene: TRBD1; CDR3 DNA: TGTGCCAGCTCGTACCAGTTCGGACAGGGGGAGGAAAAACTGTTTTTT; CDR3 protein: CASSYQFGQGEEKLFF
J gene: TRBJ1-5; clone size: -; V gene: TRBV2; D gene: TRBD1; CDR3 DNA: TGTGCCAGCAGAGAGGGACAGGGACGCCAGCCCCAGCATTTT; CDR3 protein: CASREGQGRQPQHF
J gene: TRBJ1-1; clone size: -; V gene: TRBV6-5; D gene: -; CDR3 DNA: TGTGCCAGCATCACCGGGACAATGGGCACTGAAGCTTTCTTT; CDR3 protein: CASITGTMGTEAFF
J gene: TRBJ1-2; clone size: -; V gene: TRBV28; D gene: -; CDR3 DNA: TGTGCCAGCAGTTTAAGAGGTCAGTTCTATGGCTACACCTTC; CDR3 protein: CASSLRGQFYGYTF